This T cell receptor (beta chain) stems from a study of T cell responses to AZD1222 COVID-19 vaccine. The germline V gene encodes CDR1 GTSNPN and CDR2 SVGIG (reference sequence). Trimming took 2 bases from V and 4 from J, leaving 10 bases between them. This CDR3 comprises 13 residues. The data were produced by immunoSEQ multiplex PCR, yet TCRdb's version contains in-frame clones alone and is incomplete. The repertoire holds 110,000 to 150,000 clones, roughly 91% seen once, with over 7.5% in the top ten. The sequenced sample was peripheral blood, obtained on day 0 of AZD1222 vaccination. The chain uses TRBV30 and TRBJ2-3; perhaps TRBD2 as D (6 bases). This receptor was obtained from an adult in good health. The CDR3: CAWSFSGADTQYF. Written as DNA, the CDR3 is TGTGCCTGGAGTTTTTCGGGGGCAGATACGCAGTATTTT.